This TCR beta chain stems from a study of blood T cell repertoires in COVID-19. The wider study: COVID-19 samples collected from the United States, Italy and Spain covered acute and convalescent phases. In each case, the material was cDNA or gDNA derived from T cells, B-cell-depleted T cells, or PBMCs.

As processed by the authors: Cell counts per sample came from amplifying reference gene primers. Repertoires were generated with immunoSEQ multiplex PCR, while TCRdb's copy carries only in-frame clones and drops some. That table supplies the V and J calls and clone size; D and trimming were determined from the DNA. The data contain 70,000 to 75,000 clones, roughly 80% of them singletons. V was clipped by 3 bases and J by 6 bases; unmatched bases: 5. Germline-derived CDR1 and CDR2 are SGHAT and FQNNGV. The CDR3 has 13 amino acids. This chain uses TRBV11-2 with TRBJ2-7, with TRBD1 identical over 7 bases. This clonotype was obtained from a woman aged 70 to 79 with acute or convalescent COVID-19. The sample taken for sequencing was peripheral blood. The CDR3 DNA reads as TGTGCCAGCAGCTTCGGACAGGAGACCGAGCAGTACTTC. Protein product: CASSFGQETEQYF.